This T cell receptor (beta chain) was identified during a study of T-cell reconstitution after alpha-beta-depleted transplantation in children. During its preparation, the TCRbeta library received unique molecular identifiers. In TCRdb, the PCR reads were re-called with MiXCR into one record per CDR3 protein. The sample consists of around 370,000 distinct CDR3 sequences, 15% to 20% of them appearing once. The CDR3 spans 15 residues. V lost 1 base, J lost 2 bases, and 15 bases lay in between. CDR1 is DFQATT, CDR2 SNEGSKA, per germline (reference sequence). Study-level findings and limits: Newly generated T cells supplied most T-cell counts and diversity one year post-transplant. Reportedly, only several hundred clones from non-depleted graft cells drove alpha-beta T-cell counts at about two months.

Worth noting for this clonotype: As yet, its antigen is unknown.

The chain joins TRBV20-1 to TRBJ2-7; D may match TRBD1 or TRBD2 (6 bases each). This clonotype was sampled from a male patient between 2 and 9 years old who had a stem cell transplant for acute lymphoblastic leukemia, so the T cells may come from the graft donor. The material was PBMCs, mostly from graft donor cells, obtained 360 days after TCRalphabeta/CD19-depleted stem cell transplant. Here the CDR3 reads CSARGGGLRTYEQYF. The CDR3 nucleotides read TGCAGTGCTAGAGGTGGGGGGCTTAGGACCTACGAGCAGTACTTC.